Listed below are T cell receptor beta chains from one sample, sequenced in a study of CD8 T cells in ankylosing spondylitis. TCRdb independently ran MiXCR on the 5' RACE reads; one entry per CDR3 protein. The sample records around 770,000 distinct CDR3 sequences, 19% being singletons. The sequenced sample was blood, either unsorted or a sorted T cell fraction (not recorded which). Receptors were obtained from a male donor with ankylosing spondylitis. Both conserved end residues are part of each CDR3. Each record gives: clone size, J gene, V gene, D gene, CDR3 DNA, CDR3 protein. D genes are given only for firm matches. The size entry is marked missing in some rows and otherwise reads once, few, many or a size class.

-,TRBJ2-1,TRBV27,-,TGTGCCAGCAGTTTGCTGCTAGCGAGAAATGAGCAGTTCTTC,CASSLLLARNEQFF
-,TRBJ2-7,TRBV10-3,TRBD2,TGTGCCATCAGTGAGTCCCCTAGCGGTATGCTCTCCTACGAGCAGTACTTC,CAISESPSGMLSYEQYF
-,TRBJ1-1,TRBV5-1,-,TGCGCCAGCAGCCCCCCCGGTCTGAGGGGTGAAGCTTTCTTT,CASSPPGLRGEAFF
-,TRBJ2-2,TRBV12-3/TRBV12-4,-,TGTGCCAGCAGCCCAGGAATTGGGGAGCTGTTTTTT,CASSPGIGELFF
few,TRBJ2-3,TRBV7-9,-,TGTGCCAGCAGCCCCCCTATCGAAAATACGCAGTATTTT,CASSPPIENTQYF
-,TRBJ2-7,TRBV20-1,-,TGCAGTGCAAAGCGACTGCCCTCTGGGGAGCAGTACTTC,CSAKRLPSGEQYF
many,TRBJ2-1,TRBV6-2/TRBV6-3,TRBD1,TGTGCCAGCAGTGAGGGACAGTCCTACAATGAGCAGTTCTTC,CASSEGQSYNEQFF
few,TRBJ1-3,TRBV10-3,-,TGTGCCATCCGGACGGAGAAAGTTCACTCTGGAAACACCATATATTTT,CAIRTEKVHSGNTIYF
-,TRBJ2-2,TRBV2,-,TGTGCCAGCAGGACGCAGGCGGCGAACACCGGGGAGCTGTTTTTT,CASRTQAANTGELFF
-,TRBJ1-6,TRBV15,TRBD1,TGTGCCACGACCCGGGACAGTACTTATTCACCCCTCCACTTT,CATTRDSTYSPLHF
-,TRBJ2-1,TRBV6-5,-,TGTGCCAGCAGTGCACGGGGCCGGGAGCAGTTCTTC,CASSARGREQFF
few,TRBJ1-5,TRBV20-1,TRBD1,TGCAGTGCCAGGACAGGAGCCCAGCCCCAGCATTTT,CSARTGAQPQHF
-,TRBJ2-1,TRBV7-2,-,TGTGCCAGCAGCTTACAAATAGGCAATGAGCAGTTCTTC,CASSLQIGNEQFF
-,TRBJ2-7,TRBV20-1,-,TGCAGTGCTAGTGGCAGCAACTACGAGCAGTACTTC,CSASGSNYEQYF
-,TRBJ2-7,TRBV28,-,TGTGCCAGCAGGTCCGGGGGAAACTTCTACGAGCAGTACTTC,CASRSGGNFYEQYF
-,TRBJ2-1,TRBV27,-,TGTGCCAGCAGTGAGTGGGGCAGCACCTACAATGAGCAGTTCTTC,CASSEWGSTYNEQFF
-,TRBJ2-1,TRBV9,-,TGTGCCAGCAGCGTAGTTGGGGTTATGGATGAGCAGTTCTTC,CASSVVGVMDEQFF
few,TRBJ2-6,TRBV6-1,-,TGTGCCAGCACCCGTGGGGGGTCTGGGGCCAACGTCCTGACTTTC,CASTRGGSGANVLTF
once,TRBJ1-5,TRBV20-1,TRBD1,TGCTGTGCGGTGGGACAGCGGGCCGGGGGCAATCAGCCCCAGCATTTT,CCAVGQRAGGNQPQHF
few,TRBJ2-3,TRBV2,TRBD2,TGTGCCAGCGGGGGGGGACTAGCAGCAGATACGCAGTATTTT,CASGGGLAADTQYF
few,TRBJ1-1,TRBV7-2,-,TGTGCCAGCAGCTTAGGGGGTATGTACACTGAAGCTTTCTTT,CASSLGGMYTEAFF
-,TRBJ2-4,TRBV2,TRBD1,TGTGCCAGCAGTGAACCACGTGGACAGGTGTACATTCAGTACTTC,CASSEPRGQVYIQYF
-,TRBJ2-5,TRBV30,TRBD1,TGTGCCTGGAGTCTTGGGACAGCTCCGGACGGACCCCAGTACTTC,CAWSLGTAPDGPQYF
-,TRBJ1-1,TRBV7-2,-,TGTGCCAGCAGTCGGAACAGTCCCTGGGCTGAAGCTTTCTTT,CASSRNSPWAEAFF
-,TRBJ1-2,TRBV12-3/TRBV12-4,TRBD1,TGTGCCAGCAGCCGCGGACAGGGGGTTGGCTACACCTTC,CASSRGQGVGYTF
few,TRBJ2-7,TRBV4-2,TRBD1,TGTGCCAGCAGCCGCGACAGGGGAGGTGTGGCCTACGAGCAGTACTTC,CASSRDRGGVAYEQYF
-,TRBJ1-1,TRBV20-1,-,TGCAGTGCCACAAGGCAGGATGTGATGAACACTGAAGCTTTCTTT,CSATRQDVMNTEAFF
-,TRBJ1-2,TRBV5-1,-,TGCGCCAGCGCAAGGGGGACCGCGGAGTCTAACTATGGCTACACCTTC,CASARGTAESNYGYTF
few,TRBJ2-7,TRBV6-5,-,TGTGCCAGCAGTTACACAAGTGGGTCTACCTACGAGCAGTACTTC,CASSYTSGSTYEQYF
few,TRBJ2-3,TRBV9,TRBD1,TGTGCCAGCAGCGTAAGGGACAGGGGGCCAGATACGCAGTATTTT,CASSVRDRGPDTQYF
few,TRBJ1-4,TRBV5-1,TRBD1,TGCGCCAGCAGCCCACAGGGGGGAGAGGGCGAAAAACTGTTTTTT,CASSPQGGEGEKLFF